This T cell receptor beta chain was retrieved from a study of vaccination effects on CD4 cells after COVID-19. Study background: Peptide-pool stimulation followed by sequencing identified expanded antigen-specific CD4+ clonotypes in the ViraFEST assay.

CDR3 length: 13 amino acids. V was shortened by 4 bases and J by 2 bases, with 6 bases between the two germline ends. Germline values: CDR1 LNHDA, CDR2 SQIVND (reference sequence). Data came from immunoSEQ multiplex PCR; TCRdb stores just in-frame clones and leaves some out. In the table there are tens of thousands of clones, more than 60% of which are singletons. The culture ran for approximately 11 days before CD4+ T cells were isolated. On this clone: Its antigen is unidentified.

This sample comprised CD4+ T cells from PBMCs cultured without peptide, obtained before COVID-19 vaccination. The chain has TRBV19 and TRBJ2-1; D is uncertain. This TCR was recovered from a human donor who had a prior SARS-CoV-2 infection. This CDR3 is CASSKATYNEQFF. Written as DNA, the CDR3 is TGTGCCAGTAGTAAGGCTACCTACAATGAGCAGTTCTTC.